The 28 T cell receptor beta chains presented below share a single source sample, sequenced in a study of shared clonotypes between healthy human individuals. TCRdb's table, derived via immunoSEQ multiplex PCR, lists solely in-frame clones and lacks some. The repertoire holds about 1.1 million clones, with around 78% as singletons. Sequenced input: memory CD4+ T cells from PBMCs. Subset in this sample: CD45RA-negative fraction. The source of these receptors is a young man in good health. Some clones in this sample may be carry-over from other donors' samples.

V gene TRBV7-2 combines with J gene TRBJ2-5; TRBD2 matches 7 bases. The CDR3 spans 13 residues. V trimming: 6 bases; J trimming: 2 bases; junction bases outside the gene matches: 3. Germline V gene lookup returns CDR1 SGHTA and CDR2 FQGNSA. The CDR3 loop is CASRGGGQETQYF. Here the CDR3 DNA reads TGTGCCAGCAGAGGCGGGGGACAAGAGACCCAGTACTTC.

The chain recombines TRBV28 with TRBJ2-4; D is perhaps TRBD1 or TRBD2 (5 bases each). The germline V gene encodes CDR1 MDHEN and CDR2 SYDVKM. The ends were cut back, 5 bases at V and 6 bases at J, with 11 bases in the middle. CDR3 size: 13 residues. The CDR3 DNA reads TGTGCCAGCAGTGTTCCGGGACCAAACATTCAGTACTTC. It codes for CASSVPGPNIQYF.

The chain links TRBV15 to TRBJ1-2; no firm D call. This CDR3 has 14 residues. Germline V gives CDR1 LNHNV, CDR2 YYDKDF (reference sequence). The V gene lost 0 bases and the J gene lost 2 bases, with 7 bases spanning the gap. CDR3 residues: CATSRDLMNYGYTF. CDR3 DNA: TGTGCCACCAGCAGAGATTTGATGAACTATGGCTACACCTTC. Variable domain in full (rest from reference TRBV15 and TRBJ1-2): DAMVIQNPRYQVTQFGKPVTLSCSQTLNHNVMYWYQQKSSQAPKLLFHYYDKDFNNEADTPDNFQSRRPNTSFCFLDIRSPGLGDTAMYLCATSRDLMNYGYTFGSGTRLTVV.

In this sample, this clone turned up many times. The chain joins TRBV4-1 to TRBJ1-5; D is possibly TRBD1 (6 bases). Trimming took 4 bases from V and 2 from J, leaving 9 bases between them. The V gene's germline CDR1 is MGHRA and CDR2 YSYEKL. The length of the CDR3 is 14 residues. The chain's CDR3 is CASSPGQRNQPQHF. In nucleotides, the CDR3 is TGCGCCAGCAGCCCAGGACAGCGCAATCAGCCCCAGCATTTT.

The V call is TRBV10-3, the J call TRBJ2-1, with 9 bases matching TRBD2. The CDR3 extends over 13 amino acids. J gave up 4 bases and V 11 bases, and 6 bases lay outside the gene matches. Germline V CDR1 and CDR2: ENHRY, SYGVKD. Written as DNA, the CDR3 is TGTGCCGCCGATAGCGGGAGTTACAATGAGCAGTTCTTC. Amino acid sequence: CAADSGSYNEQFF.

The CDR3 DNA reads as TGTGCCAGTAGTCGGGAGATGGGCTACAATGAGCAGTTCTTC. Its protein is CASSREMGYNEQFF. The chain carries TRBV19 and TRBJ2-1; possible D gene TRBD2, 6 bases. CDR1 is LNHDA, CDR2 SQIVND, per germline (reference sequence). Trimming stripped 5 bases from V and 3 bases from J, with 11 bases between. The CDR3 consists of 14 residues.

In its sample, this clone was seen a few times. This sequence joins TRBV13 and TRBJ2-1; D possibly uses TRBD1 or TRBD2 (5 bases each). Per germline, CDR1 PRHDT and CDR2 FYEKMQ (reference sequence). V dropped 5 bases and J dropped 0 bases, with 14 bases sitting between them. This CDR3 comprises 16 residues. CDR3 loop: CASSLTRGGSYNEQFF. For the CDR3, the DNA is TGTGCCAGCAGCCTTACGAGGGGTGGCTCCTACAATGAGCAGTTCTTC.

The rearrangement uses TRBV6-5 and TRBJ2-7, with 8 bases that match TRBD2. The ends lost 6 bases at V and 0 bases at J; junction bases unmatched: 7. This CDR3 spans 15 amino acids. Germline loops: CDR1 MNHEY, CDR2 SVGAGI. The chain's CDR3 is CASRYQREPSYEQYF. As DNA, the CDR3 is TGTGCCAGCAGATATCAGCGGGAGCCCTCCTACGAGCAGTACTTC.

The V gene is TRBV6-5, the J gene TRBJ2-2; D is ambiguous. Germline-derived CDR1 and CDR2 are MNHEY and SVGAGI. The V end lost 2 bases, the J end lost 0 bases, and 4 bases lay between the germline ends. The CDR3 contains 14 residues. The CDR3 region has the DNA TGTGCCAGCAGTTACAGAGCGAACACCGGGGAGCTGTTTTTT. It codes for CASSYRANTGELFF.

The chain joins TRBV5-6 to TRBJ2-7; TRBD2 is a possible D gene (5 bases). The germline V and J ends were trimmed by 0 bases and 2 bases, with 12 bases remaining between them. There are 15 residues in the CDR3. The germline CDR1 and CDR2 sequences are SGHDT and YYEEEE. In DNA form, the CDR3 reads TGTGCCAGCAGCTTGGCTCCCCACGGGACCTACGAGCAGTACTTC. Translation gives CASSLAPHGTYEQYF.

This chain connects TRBV11-3 to TRBJ2-7; no firm D call. The CDR3 extends over 14 amino acids. Germline values: CDR1 SGHNT, CDR2 YENEEA. V lost 5 bases and J lost 3, with 14 bases in between. CDR3 DNA sequence: TGTGCCAGCAGCCCCGGGCTAACAGACTACGAGCAGTACTTC. It is translated as CASSPGLTDYEQYF. Complete variable domain (other parts from reference TRBV11-3 and TRBJ2-7): EAGVVQSPRYKIIEKKQPVAFWCNPISGHNTLYWYLQNLGQGPELLIRYENEEAVDDSQLPKDRFSAERLKGVDSTLKIQPAELGDSAVYLCASSPGLTDYEQYFGPGTRLTVT.

V gene TRBV20-1 combines with J gene TRBJ2-6; D is uncertain. The germline gives CDR1 DFQATT, CDR2 SNEGSKA (reference sequence). V was pared by 4 bases and J by 15 bases, with 10 bases between. The CDR3 consists of 10 residues. This CDR3 reads CSAIIEDLTF. The DNA for the CDR3 is TGCAGTGCTATTATCGAGGACCTGACTTTC.

The chain couples TRBV19 to TRBJ1-2; D possibly corresponds to TRBD1 (6 bases). Trimming shortened V by 5 bases and J by 8 bases, and 21 bases separated the two germline ends. This CDR3 region has 15 residues. Germline V gene data show CDR1 as LNHDA and CDR2 as SQIVND (reference sequence). The CDR3 bases are TGTGCCAGTAGTTCCCCCACAACAGGGTATAGAGGCTACACCTTC. It codes for CASSSPTTGYRGYTF.

This chain joins TRBV28 and TRBJ1-3; weak D call: TRBD1 (6 bases). There are 15 residues in the CDR3. The germline CDR1 and CDR2 sequences are MDHEN and SYDVKM. V was pared by 6 bases and J by 2 bases, with 14 bases between. Here the CDR3 reads CASRPGGAAGNTIYF. The CDR3 DNA follows: TGTGCCAGCAGGCCGGGGGGGGCGGCTGGAAACACCATATATTTT.

At least ten counts were recorded for this clone. In the same sample, other DNA sequences code for this CDR3. The CDR3, as DNA: TGTGCCAGCAGTTACCCCACCCCCGGGGGAGACTATGGCTACACCTTC. Encoded protein: CASSYPTPGGDYGYTF. V gene TRBV6-6 combines with J gene TRBJ1-2, with TRBD1 as a possible D gene (5 bases). The CDR3 length is 16 residues. Germline V gives CDR1 MNHNY, CDR2 SVGAGI (reference sequence). The ends were cut back, 2 bases at V and 3 bases at J, with 16 bases in the middle.

The V gene is TRBV7-9, the J gene TRBJ1-3; D is undetermined. Germline assignment: CDR1 SEHNR and CDR2 FQNEAQ (reference sequence). V lost 5 bases to trimming and J lost 0 bases, with 14 bases between them. This CDR3 has 16 amino acids. CDR3 protein: CASSLGRPSSGNTIYF. CDR3 nucleotides: TGTGCCAGCAGCCTCGGACGTCCGTCCTCTGGAAACACCATATATTTT.

The chain joins TRBV2 to TRBJ1-1, with 10 bases aligning to TRBD1. This CDR3 comprises 13 residues. V was clipped by 6 bases and J by 4 bases; unmatched bases: 2. In germline, CDR1 is SNHLY, CDR2 FYNNEI. The DNA of the CDR3 is TGTGCCAGCAGCGGGACAGGGGCCACTGAAGCTTTCTTT. It codes for CASSGTGATEAFF.

This chain links TRBV6-5 with TRBJ2-7; D not certain. With 8 bases removed from V and 2 bases from J, the gap between germline ends came to 16 bases. Germline V gives CDR1 MNHEY, CDR2 SVGAGI. The CDR3 consists of 14 residues. This CDR3 reads CASLTSASPYEQYF. CDR3 bases: TGTGCCAGCCTTACGTCCGCCTCTCCCTACGAGCAGTACTTC.

The chain couples TRBV11-3 to TRBJ2-2, with D unresolved. The CDR3 spans 12 residues. CDR1 SGHNT and CDR2 YENEEA come from the germline V gene. Trimming left V 0 bases short and J 8 bases short, with 4 bases between. CDR3 nucleotide sequence: TGTGCCAGCAGCTTAGACCTAGGGGAGCTGTTTTTT. Its translation: CASSLDLGELFF.

The CDR3 DNA reads as TGTGCCAGCAGTGCGAACAGCGCTAACTATGGCTACACCTTC. It encodes CASSANSANYGYTF. The chain uses TRBV6-1 and TRBJ1-2; no firm D call. Trimming took 4 bases from V and 0 from J, leaving 9 bases between them. The CDR3 runs to 14 residues. Germline CDR1 reads MNHNS; CDR2 reads SASEGT.

V gene TRBV27 combines with J gene TRBJ1-5, with 7 bases fitting TRBD1. Germline V CDR1 and CDR2: MNHEY, SMNVEV (reference sequence). The CDR3 covers 14 residues. V lost 6 bases and J lost 6; bases outside the gene matches: 8. The CDR3: CASRVRGEGQPQHF. DNA for the CDR3: TGTGCCAGCAGAGTCAGGGGGGAAGGTCAGCCCCAGCATTTT.

The rearrangement uses TRBV6-1 and TRBJ2-1, with 9 positions matching TRBD1. From germline, CDR1 is MNHNS and CDR2 SASEGT. Germline trimming cut 6 bases from V and 11 bases from J; bases unmatched to any gene: 5. This CDR3 contains 12 residues. DNA of the CDR3: TGTGCCAGCAGCCCAGACAGGGGGAAGCAGTTCTTC. Translation gives CASSPDRGKQFF.

CDR3 amino acids: CASSLGSGAGELFF. The CDR3 DNA follows: TGTGCCAGCAGCTTAGGTTCTGGGGCCGGGGAGCTGTTTTTT. The chain recombines TRBV7-9 with TRBJ2-2; D is uncertain. The CDR3 is 14 residues long. Trimming stripped 1 base from V and 6 bases from J, with 9 bases between. Per the germline V gene, CDR1 is SEHNR and CDR2 is FQNEAQ (reference sequence).

The chain joins TRBV4-1 to TRBJ2-1, with 7 bases fitting TRBD2. Per the germline V gene, CDR1 is MGHRA and CDR2 is YSYEKL. V lost 3 bases, J lost 4 bases, and 3 bases stayed unmatched. The CDR3 runs to 14 residues. In DNA form, the CDR3 reads TGCGCCAGCAGCCATTCTAGCGGATACAATGAGCAGTTCTTC. This encodes CASSHSSGYNEQFF.

This clone was picked up one time. A single base is all that separates this from a far larger clone, so a read error is likely. The CDR3 sequence is CSSGRANTEAFF. The CDR3 coding sequence is TGCAGCTCTGGGCGGGCGAACACTGAAGCTTTCTTT. The rearrangement links TRBV29-1 to TRBJ1-1, with D unresolved. The length of the CDR3 is 12 residues. Trimming removed 8 bases from V and 1 base from J, with 11 bases in between. CDR1 SQVTM and CDR2 ANQGSEA come from the germline V gene.

Only a few counts were recorded for this clone. The rearrangement uses TRBV11-3 and TRBJ2-1, with TRBD2 identical over 15 bases. V was clipped by 7 bases and J by 15 bases; unmatched bases: 13. Germline V gene lookup returns CDR1 SGHNT and CDR2 YENEEA. The CDR3 contains 15 residues. As DNA, the CDR3 is TGTGCCAGCAACCGGACTAGCGGGAGGGGGGATCGATGGTTCTTC. This encodes CASNRTSGRGDRWFF.

The chain is built from TRBV9 and TRBJ2-2; no clear D gene. Looked up from germline, CDR1 is SGDLS and CDR2 is YYNGEE. The CDR3 totals 13 residues. V was clipped by 0 bases and J by 5 bases, with 5 bases between them. The CDR3 loop is CASSVVQTGELFF. As DNA, the CDR3 is TGTGCCAGCAGCGTAGTGCAAACCGGGGAGCTGTTTTTT.

The rearrangement links TRBV7-2 to TRBJ1-2; D not certain. The CDR3 contains 15 residues. The V end was cut by 5 bases, the J end by 3 bases, with 16 bases between. The germline CDR1 and CDR2 sequences are SGHTA and FQGNSA. The DNA for the CDR3 is TGTGCCAGCAGCCCGTCGGGCACGTCCGACTATGGCTACACCTTC. Translated: CASSPSGTSDYGYTF.